Following are 17 T cell receptor beta chains from one sample sequenced in a study of metastatic and nonmetastatic thyroid tumors. TCRdb called clones again from the PCR reads with MiXCR. The sample carries approximately 21,000 clones, about 20% recorded once. Prior to thyroid surgery, none of the patients had received any treatment. Sequenced material: blood. All receptors derive from a female donor with papillary thyroid cancer or a benign thyroid nodule (not recorded which). Some clones in this sample may be carry-over from other donors' samples.

In this sample, this clone turned up many times. V is TRBV10-1 and J is TRBJ2-1; D possibly uses TRBD1 or TRBD2 (5 bases each). V was clipped by 2 bases and J by 3 bases, with 11 bases between them. CDR1 WNHNN and CDR2 SYGVQD come from the germline V gene (reference sequence). CDR3 length equals 15 residues. This CDR3 is CASSESTGGYNEQFF. The CDR3 DNA reads TGCGCCAGCAGTGAGAGCACTGGGGGCTACAATGAGCAGTTCTTC.

This clone was counted ten times or more. The chain uses TRBV9 and TRBJ2-7, with 7 bases aligning to TRBD1. Germline V gene data show CDR1 as SGDLS and CDR2 as YYNGEE. J was trimmed by 2 bases and V by 0 bases; bases with no gene match: 5. This CDR3 is built from 15 residues. DNA of the CDR3: TGTGCCAGCAGCGTAGGGTGGCAGGGGGCCTACGAGCAGTACTTC. It is translated as CASSVGWQGAYEQYF.

This clone showed up many times. The chain combines TRBV7-6 with TRBJ1-1, with D tentatively TRBD1 (5 bases). The CDR3 is 17 residues long. Trimming pared 2 bases from V and 1 base from J, leaving 17 bases between. Looked up from germline, CDR1 is SGHVS and CDR2 is FNYEAQ. CDR3 coding DNA: TGTGCCAGCAGCTTACCTTGGAATAAGACAGAGAACACTGAAGCTTTCTTT. This codes for CASSLPWNKTENTEAFF.

This clone is classed as medium-sized. The rearrangement links TRBV7-2 to TRBJ2-7; D gene ambiguous. The CDR3 extends over 13 amino acids. Trimming cost V 2 bases and J 5 bases, with 10 bases left between them. Germline lookup yields CDR1 SGHTA and CDR2 FQGNSA. The CDR3: CASSLSQGNEQYF. CDR3 DNA: TGTGCCAGCAGCTTAAGTCAAGGGAACGAGCAGTACTTC.

This clone was observed a few times. As the CDR3 is not closed by the conserved phenylalanine or tryptophan, this likely results from a read error. This same CDR3 is encoded by further DNA sequences in the sample. This sequence joins TRBV28 and TRBJ2-7; D perhaps matches TRBD1 (5 bases). The germline CDR1 and CDR2 sequences are MDHEN and SYDVKM. The CDR3 length is 13 residues. The CDR3 spells CASSPIGAQEQYL. CDR3 in DNA: TGTGCTAGCAGCCCTATTGGGGCCCAGGAGCAGTACCTC.

The V call is TRBV5-1, the J call TRBJ2-1; 7 bases align to TRBD2. This CDR3 spans 15 amino acids. CDR1 and CDR2 (germline): SGHRS, YFSETQ. The junction had 4 bases not matched to a gene; V was cut back by 4 bases and J by 0 bases. The CDR3 here is CASSKAGSSYNEQFF. The CDR3 DNA reads as TGCGCCAGCAGCAAAGCGGGGAGCTCCTACAATGAGCAGTTCTTC.

This clone was seen only a few times. The V call is TRBV27, the J call TRBJ2-7, with 8 bases aligning to TRBD1. The V gene end was trimmed by 4 bases and the J gene end by 4 bases; junction bases not matched to a gene: 9. From germline, CDR1 is MNHEY and CDR2 SMNVEV (reference sequence). There are 15 residues in the CDR3. This CDR3 reads CASSYRDRLFYEQYF. The CDR3 nucleotides are TGTGCCAGCAGTTACCGGGACAGGCTGTTTTACGAGCAGTACTTC.

CDR3 nucleotides: TGCAGTGCTTTAGCCCCCGGGGGTTTCTACGAGCAGTACTTC. The encoded protein is CSALAPGGFYEQYF. The rearrangement joins TRBV20-1 to TRBJ2-7, with a possible D match to TRBD2 (6 bases). The CDR3 consists of 14 residues. Germline V gene data show CDR1 as DFQATT and CDR2 as SNEGSKA (reference sequence). V dropped 5 bases and J dropped 3 bases, with 17 bases sitting between them.

The rearrangement uses TRBV18 and TRBJ2-5; D gene uncertain. This CDR3 has 12 amino acids. Germline values: CDR1 KGHSH, CDR2 LQKENI. Trimming left V 2 bases short and J 4 bases short, with 5 bases between. The CDR3 is CASSPLGETQYF. As DNA, the CDR3 is TGTGCCAGCTCACCATTAGGAGAGACCCAGTACTTC.

This clone has at least ten counts. The gene calls are TRBV7-3 and TRBJ1-2; D is unresolved. The CDR3 spans 12 residues. The germline CDR1 and CDR2 sequences are SGHTA and FQGTGA. V was trimmed by 5 bases and J by 8 bases, leaving 12 bases between them. CDR3 bases: TGTGCCAGCAGCCAGGACGGCGTGGGCTACACCTTC. This codes for CASSQDGVGYTF.

The chain carries TRBV7-6 and TRBJ1-1; 9 bases align to TRBD1. Germline-derived CDR1 and CDR2 are SGHVS and FNYEAQ. J was trimmed by 5 bases and V by 5 bases; bases with no gene match: 9. CDR3 length equals 15 residues. CDR3 loop: CASSPGTGRGTEAFF. DNA for the CDR3: TGTGCCAGCAGCCCAGGGACAGGGAGGGGAACTGAAGCTTTCTTT.

This sequence joins TRBV11-2 and TRBJ2-7; 9 positions agree with TRBD2. CDR1 and CDR2 (germline): SGHAT, FQNNGV. This CDR3 has 19 residues. J gave up 0 bases and V 1 base, and 13 bases lay outside the gene matches. The CDR3 here is CASSLVAGSLAGFSYEQYF. CDR3 nucleotides: TGTGCCAGCAGCTTAGTTGCAGGGAGTCTAGCGGGGTTCTCCTACGAGCAGTACTTC.

Ten or more counts support this clone. V usage is TRBV11-2 and J usage is TRBJ2-3; D call uncertain. Germline values: CDR1 SGHAT, CDR2 FQNNGV. V was clipped by 2 bases and J by 0 bases, with 6 bases between them. The CDR3 is 14 residues long. CDR3 in DNA: TGTGCCAGCAGCTTATTCGACAGCACAGATACGCAGTATTTT. Translation: CASSLFDSTDTQYF.

The V call is TRBV7-9, the J call TRBJ2-5; D might be TRBD2 (5 bases). Trimming cost V 5 bases and J 7 bases, with 11 bases left between them. Germline V gives CDR1 SEHNR, CDR2 FQNEAQ (reference sequence). The CDR3 contains 12 residues. DNA of the CDR3: TGTGCCAGCAGCGACACCCGGGGGACCCAGTACTTC. This translates into CASSDTRGTQYF.

V usage is TRBV5-1 and J usage is TRBJ2-3, with a tentative D call TRBD1 (5 bases). CDR1 SGHRS and CDR2 YFSETQ come from the germline V gene. Trimming removed 6 bases from V and 3 bases from J, with 14 bases in between. The CDR3 has 14 residues. CDR3 protein: CASTSGQGTDTQYF. The CDR3 DNA is TGCGCCAGCACCAGTGGGCAGGGAACAGATACGCAGTATTTT.

This clone was observed many times. The V call is TRBV27, the J call TRBJ2-3, with a weak D call TRBD2 (5 bases). This CDR3 is built from 15 residues. Germline values: CDR1 MNHEY, CDR2 SMNVEV (reference sequence). Trimming stripped 5 bases from V and 0 bases from J, with 12 bases between. As DNA, the CDR3 is TGTGCCAGCAGTGTGTCCCCGGGGAGCACAGATACGCAGTATTTT. Protein: CASSVSPGSTDTQYF.

J is TRBJ2-7 and V is TRBV6-2 or TRBV6-3; TRBD1 is a possible D gene (5 bases). Germline values: CDR1 MNHEY, CDR2 SVGEGT. V dropped 2 bases and J dropped 3 bases, with 11 bases sitting between them. The CDR3 runs to 14 residues. The CDR3 is CASSYAAGRYEQYF. The CDR3 nucleotides are TGTGCCAGCAGTTACGCGGCAGGGCGCTACGAGCAGTACTTC.